This T cell receptor (beta chain) comes out of a study of OX40 agonist ivuxolimab in advanced cancers. The wider study: An anti-OX40 (CD134) antibody with agonistic activity, ivuxolimab, was administered to patients. While on treatment, patients had intravenous ivuxolimab at 0.01 to 10 mg/kg every 2 weeks.

Points from the study as a whole: More expanded clones were found, on average, in CD8+ than in CD4+ T cells.

TCRdb's table, derived via immunoSEQ multiplex PCR, lists solely in-frame clones and lacks some. Of tens of thousands of clones in the sample, about nine tenths were seen once. For this clone: What it binds is unknown.

The V and J ends lost 4 bases and 16 bases respectively, with 17 bases between them. CDR3 length equals 13 residues. Germline V gene sequence: CDR1 MGHRA, CDR2 YSYEKL. The chain uses TRBV4-1 and TRBJ1-6; a possible D gene is TRBD1 (5 bases). The clonotype was recovered from an adult with an advanced solid tumor such as melanoma, head and neck, liver or kidney cancer. The starting material was CD4+ or CD8+ T cells sorted from blood, obtained in a trial of the OX40 agonist ivuxolimab. CDR3 residues: CASSPLTAEPLHF. The CDR3 DNA reads TGCGCCAGCAGCCCCTTGACAGCCGAGCCTCTCCACTTT.